Each of the 18 T cell receptor beta chains below was sequenced from the same sample in a study of cytomegalovirus exposure and HLA in healthy donors (dated by TCRdb to about 2017). Libraries were prepared through the immunoSEQ multiplex PCR assay. For the multiplex PCR, a mixture combining 60 forward primers for TCR Vbeta segments and 13 reverse primers for TCR Jbeta segments was used. The table was pulled from immuneACCESS by TCRdb, which kept in-frame rearrangements only. Such tables lose some clones; where checked, under half of the loss comes from unresolved V genes, and the rest has no known cause. The sample has 150,000 to 200,000 clones on record. The top ten constitute approximately 2.3% of the sample. The sequencing sample was made of PBMCs. The origin of the receptors is a man between 25 and 39 years old in good health and CMV-seronegative.

The gene calls are TRBV10-1 and TRBJ1-1; 8 positions agree with TRBD1. J was trimmed by 3 bases and V by 3 bases; bases with no gene match: 6. Looked up from germline, CDR1 is WNHNN and CDR2 is SYGVQD (reference sequence). This CDR3 region has 15 residues. CDR3 nucleotides: TGCGCCAGCAGTGATGCAGGGGGCAGCTACACTGAAGCTTTCTTT. Its translation: CASSDAGGSYTEAFF.

The V gene is TRBV2, the J gene TRBJ2-7, with TRBD1 matching 7 bases. Germline V CDR1 and CDR2: SNHLY, FYNNEI. The V and J ends lost 2 bases and 3 bases, in that order; junction bases with no gene match: 1. This CDR3 is built from 13 residues. CDR3 sequence: CASSEHRGYEQYF. DNA for the CDR3: TGTGCCAGCAGTGAACACAGGGGCTACGAGCAGTACTTC.

CDR3 sequence reads: CATSNNPRAEDTQYF. The CDR3 DNA reads as TGTGCCACCAGCAATAATCCCAGGGCCGAAGATACGCAGTATTTT. This chain uses TRBV15 with TRBJ2-3, with D tentatively TRBD1 (5 bases). Trimming removed 4 bases at V and 5 bases at J, with 16 bases between. Germline V gene sequence: CDR1 LNHNV, CDR2 YYDKDF (reference sequence). The CDR3 contains 15 residues.

The CDR3 DNA follows: TGTGCCACCAGCAGAGGAGGCGGGAGGATCTACGAGCAGTACTTC. This gives the protein CATSRGGGRIYEQYF. V usage is TRBV15 and J usage is TRBJ2-7, with 8 positions matching TRBD2. The CDR3 consists of 15 residues. With 1 base clipped from V and 3 bases from J, the junction kept 5 bases outside the gene matches. The V gene's germline CDR1 is LNHNV and CDR2 YYDKDF (reference sequence).

This chain links TRBV6-1 with TRBJ2-7; 15 bases are a match to TRBD2. Germline CDR1 is MNHNS and CDR2 is SASEGT. CDR3 size: 15 residues. The ends lost 5 bases at V and 6 bases at J; junction bases unmatched: 5. Here the CDR3 reads CASSRPGLAGGEQYF. The CDR3 DNA is TGTGCCAGCAGTCGGCCGGGACTAGCGGGAGGCGAGCAGTACTTC.

The chain joins TRBV7-7 to TRBJ2-3; D call uncertain. The CDR3 runs 13 residues. V lost 3 bases to trimming and J lost 2 bases, with 6 bases between them. The germline V gene has CDR1 SSHAT and CDR2 FNYEAQ (reference sequence). The chain's CDR3 is CASSFDTTDTQYF. Here the CDR3 DNA reads TGTGCCAGCAGCTTCGACACCACAGATACGCAGTATTTT. Full variable domain (remainder filled in from reference TRBV7-7 and TRBJ2-3): GAGVSQSPRYKVTKRGQDVTLRCDPISSHATLYWYQQALGQGPEFLTYFNYEAQPDKSGLPSDRFSAERPEGSISTLTIQRTEQRDSAMYRCASSFDTTDTQYFGPGTRLTVL.

The chain links TRBV11-3 to TRBJ2-2, with D perhaps TRBD1 (6 bases). The CDR3 is made up of 14 amino acids. V lost 5 bases and J 8 bases, leaving 15 bases between the germline ends. CDR1 SGHNT and CDR2 YENEEA come from the germline V gene. As DNA, the CDR3 is TGTGCCAGCAGCCTAAACAGGGTCGGAGGGGAGCTGTTTTTT. Amino acids: CASSLNRVGGELFF. The full variable domain, its missing parts supplied by reference TRBV11-3 and TRBJ2-2, is EAGVVQSPRYKIIEKKQPVAFWCNPISGHNTLYWYLQNLGQGPELLIRYENEEAVDDSQLPKDRFSAERLKGVDSTLKIQPAELGDSAVYLCASSLNRVGGELFFGEGSRLTVL.

This chain connects TRBV27 to TRBJ2-3; 7 nucleotides agree with TRBD2. CDR1 and CDR2 (germline): MNHEY, SMNVEV (reference sequence). The CDR3 is 15 amino acids. J gave up 2 bases and V 2 bases, and 4 bases lay outside the gene matches. CDR3 in amino acids: CASSLMGTTTDTQYF. The CDR3 DNA is TGTGCCAGCAGTTTAATGGGGACTACCACAGATACGCAGTATTTT.

V gene TRBV10-2 combines with J gene TRBJ1-5; D remains unclear. Germline V gene sequence: CDR1 WSHSY, CDR2 SAAADI. Trimming took 2 bases from V and 4 from J, leaving 3 bases between them. The length of the CDR3 is 12 residues. The CDR3 DNA reads as TGCGCCAGCAGTGAGACTAATCAGCCCCAGCATTTT. It is translated as CASSETNQPQHF.

The chain is built from TRBV4-2 and TRBJ2-2; 8 bases are shared with TRBD1. This CDR3 has 14 residues. The junction had 5 bases not matched to a gene; V was cut back by 5 bases and J by 6 bases. Germline loops: CDR1 LGHNA, CDR2 YNFKEQ. The CDR3 reads CASSGQGAAGELFF. CDR3 coding DNA: TGTGCCAGCAGCGGCCAGGGGGCTGCCGGGGAGCTGTTTTTT.

Comments on this clone: Other DNA sequences in this sample translate to the same CDR3. This rearrangement joins TRBV6-6 to TRBJ1-1, with D possibly TRBD1 on 5 matching bases. Germline CDR1 and CDR2: MNHNY and SVGAGI (reference sequence). Trimming pared 2 bases from V and 1 base from J, leaving 11 bases between. The CDR3 length is 15 residues. This CDR3 reads CASSYVGGTNTEAFF. DNA of the CDR3: TGTGCCAGCAGTTACGTCGGGGGAACGAACACTGAAGCTTTCTTT.

The gene calls are TRBV7-9 and TRBJ2-7; D remains ambiguous. V shed 1 base and J shed 1 base, with 8 bases lying between them. Germline CDR1 reads SEHNR; CDR2 reads FQNEAQ (reference sequence). The CDR3 is 14 amino acids. The CDR3 region is CASSLGLDSYEQYF. DNA of the CDR3: TGTGCCAGCAGCTTAGGGCTAGATTCCTACGAGCAGTACTTC.

J is TRBJ2-3 and V is TRBV6-4; D uncertain. Germline lookup yields CDR1 MRHNA and CDR2 SNTAGT. V dropped 0 bases and J dropped 2 bases, with 6 bases sitting between them. This CDR3 spans 14 amino acids. The CDR3 DNA follows: TGTGCCAGCAGTGACTCTTACACCACAGATACGCAGTATTTT. It encodes CASSDSYTTDTQYF.

The genes are TRBV2 and TRBJ1-1, with 8 bases lining up with TRBD1. This CDR3 is built from 15 residues. V lost 0 bases, J lost 1 base, and 1 base stayed unmatched. Germline V gives CDR1 SNHLY, CDR2 FYNNEI. CDR3 nucleotide sequence: TGTGCCAGCAGTGAAGCAGACAGGGGGAACACTGAAGCTTTCTTT. The encoded protein is CASSEADRGNTEAFF.

The genes are TRBV9 and TRBJ1-1; D ambiguous. The CDR3 has 15 residues. Germline V lookup: CDR1 SGDLS, CDR2 YYNGEE. The V gene lost 0 bases and the J gene lost 4 bases, with 13 bases spanning the gap. The CDR3 region has the DNA TGTGCCAGCAGCGTAGTCTCCTTATCGGGCACTGAAGCTTTCTTT. Translated: CASSVVSLSGTEAFF.

The chain is built from TRBV5-6 and TRBJ1-1, with TRBD1 matching 8 bases. V was clipped by 4 bases and J by 1 base; unmatched bases: 3. Germline loops: CDR1 SGHDT, CDR2 YYEEEE. The CDR3 is made up of 14 amino acids. CDR3 region: CASSLRGPNTEAFF. DNA of the CDR3: TGTGCCAGCAGCCTCAGGGGGCCGAACACTGAAGCTTTCTTT.

The genes are TRBV30 and TRBJ2-7; D gene ambiguous. The CDR3 has 12 amino acids. Trimming shortened V by 1 base and J by 2 bases, and 6 bases separated the two germline ends. The germline V gene has CDR1 GTSNPN and CDR2 SVGIG (reference sequence). For the CDR3, the DNA is TGTGCCTGGAGTGGGAGTACCTACGAGCAGTACTTC. It specifies CAWSGSTYEQYF.

The J gene is TRBJ1-1, the V gene TRBV19; 7 positions agree with TRBD1. CDR1 is LNHDA and CDR2 is SQIVND in the germline V gene (reference sequence). Unmatched junction bases numbered 10, after V lost 4 bases and J lost 2 bases. The CDR3 is made up of 16 amino acids. The CDR3, as DNA: TGTGCCAGTAGTACAGGGGGTAGAGGTCTTAACACTGAAGCTTTCTTT. Protein sequence: CASSTGGRGLNTEAFF.